This TCR beta chain was documented in a study of blood T cell repertoires in COVID-19. Overall study context: Samples of COVID-19 (acute and convalescent) were obtained from the United States, Italy and Spain.

Original processing notes: Amplified reference gene primers provided the basis for estimating nucleated cell counts. The repertoire was sequenced with immunoSEQ multiplex PCR; TCRdb's copy has only in-frame clones and lacks some. V and J calls and clone size are as listed in that table; D and trimming were resolved from the DNA. This sample carries roughly 250,000 clones, 85% to 90% of them seen once, and the ten largest clones take less than 0.9%. The CDR3 spans 15 residues. Germline CDR1 is WNHNN and CDR2 is SYGVQD (reference sequence). With V trimmed by 3 bases and J by 6 bases, 3 bases remained unmatched. Which cohort a participant joined came from the clinical history participants gave. Within 2 weeks before study entry, exposed participants met a COVID-19 case.

Source material: PBMCs or T cells enriched from blood (not recorded which). The chain is built from TRBV10-1 and TRBJ2-2; 11 positions agree with TRBD2. This clonotype originated in a man over 45 who had been exposed to COVID-19. The chain's CDR3 is CASSDLAGGPGELFF. In DNA form, the CDR3 reads TGCGCCAGCAGTGATTTAGCGGGAGGGCCCGGGGAGCTGTTTTTT.